Here is one T cell receptor (beta chain) with its context. Its antigen is not known. This specimen comes from a study of graft-versus-host responses after intestinal transplantation. Study as a whole: Each patient got anti-thymocyte globulin induction, then tacrolimus and steroids for two to four years.

Assay used: immunoSEQ multiplex PCR; TCRdb lists only in-frame clones, some missing. The sample yields tens of thousands of clones, about four fifths seen once. This receptor was taken from a human donor who received an intestinal transplant. Sample: unstimulated CD8+ T cells sorted from spleen or lymph node cells, taken before intestinal transplant.

Here the CDR3 reads CASSLPLAGGSSYNEQFF. The CDR3 region has the DNA TGCGCCAGCAGCTTGCCACTAGCGGGTGGTAGCTCCTACAATGAGCAGTTCTTC. The rearrangement links TRBV5-1 to TRBJ2-1, with 9 bases aligning to TRBD2. The germline CDR1 and CDR2 sequences are SGHRS and YFSETQ. The CDR3 has 18 amino acids. The ends lost 1 base at V and 0 bases at J; junction bases unmatched: 8. Full variable domain (remainder filled in from reference TRBV5-1 and TRBJ2-1): KAGVTQTPRYLIKTRGQQVTLSCSPISGHRSVSWYQQTPGQGLQFLFEYFSETQRNKGNFPGRFSGRQFSNSRSEMNVSTLELGDSALYLCASSLPLAGGSSYNEQFFGPGTRLTVL.